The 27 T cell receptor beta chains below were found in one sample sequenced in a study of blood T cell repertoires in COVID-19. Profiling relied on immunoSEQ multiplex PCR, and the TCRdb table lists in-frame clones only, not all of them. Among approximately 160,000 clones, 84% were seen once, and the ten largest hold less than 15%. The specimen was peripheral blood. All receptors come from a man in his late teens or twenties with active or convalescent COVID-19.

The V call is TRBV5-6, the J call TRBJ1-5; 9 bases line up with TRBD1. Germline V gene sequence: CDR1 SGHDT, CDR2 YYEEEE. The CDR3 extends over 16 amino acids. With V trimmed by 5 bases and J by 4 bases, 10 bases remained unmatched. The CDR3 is CASSPGTGGENQPQHF. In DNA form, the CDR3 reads TGTGCCAGCAGTCCGGGCACAGGGGGCGAGAATCAGCCCCAGCATTTT.

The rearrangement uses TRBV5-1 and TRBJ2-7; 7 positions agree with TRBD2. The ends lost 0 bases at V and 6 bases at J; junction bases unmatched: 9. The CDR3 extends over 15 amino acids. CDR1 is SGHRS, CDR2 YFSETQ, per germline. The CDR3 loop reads CASSLEAGVLFEQYF. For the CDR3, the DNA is TGCGCCAGCAGCTTGGAGGCGGGGGTATTATTCGAGCAGTACTTC.

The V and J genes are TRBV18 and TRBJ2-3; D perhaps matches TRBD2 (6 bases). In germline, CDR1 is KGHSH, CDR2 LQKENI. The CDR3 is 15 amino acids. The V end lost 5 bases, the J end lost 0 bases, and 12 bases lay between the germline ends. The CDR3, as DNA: TGTGCCAGCTCATACAGACTAGAGAGCACAGATACGCAGTATTTT. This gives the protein CASSYRLESTDTQYF.

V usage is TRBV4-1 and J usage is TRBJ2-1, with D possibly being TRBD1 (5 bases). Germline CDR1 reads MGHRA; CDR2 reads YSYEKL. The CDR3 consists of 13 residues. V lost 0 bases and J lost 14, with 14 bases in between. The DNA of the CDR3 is TGCGCCAGCAGCCAAGAAATCACCAGGGTTGAGTTCTTC. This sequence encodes CASSQEITRVEFF.

The CDR3 region is CASNRENNSPLHF. For the CDR3, the DNA is TGTGCCAGCAACAGGGAAAATAATTCACCCCTCCACTTT. The gene calls are TRBV2 and TRBJ1-6, with D possibly TRBD1 on 6 matching bases. Germline CDR1 is SNHLY and CDR2 is FYNNEI. V lost 7 bases and J 5 bases, leaving 9 bases between the germline ends. This CDR3 contains 13 residues.

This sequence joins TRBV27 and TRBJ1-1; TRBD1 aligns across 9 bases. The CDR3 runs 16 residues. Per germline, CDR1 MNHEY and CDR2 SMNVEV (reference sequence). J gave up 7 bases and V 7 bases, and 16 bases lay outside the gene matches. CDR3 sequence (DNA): TGTGCCAGCAACCTGGTAGGTACAGGGGGCTTTAATGAAGCTTTCTTT. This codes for CASNLVGTGGFNEAFF.

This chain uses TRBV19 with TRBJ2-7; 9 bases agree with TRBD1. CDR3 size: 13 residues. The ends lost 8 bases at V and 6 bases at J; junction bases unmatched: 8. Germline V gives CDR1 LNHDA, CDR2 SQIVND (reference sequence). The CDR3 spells CASGTGGPSEQYF. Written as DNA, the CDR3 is TGTGCCAGTGGTACAGGGGGCCCCTCCGAGCAGTACTTC.

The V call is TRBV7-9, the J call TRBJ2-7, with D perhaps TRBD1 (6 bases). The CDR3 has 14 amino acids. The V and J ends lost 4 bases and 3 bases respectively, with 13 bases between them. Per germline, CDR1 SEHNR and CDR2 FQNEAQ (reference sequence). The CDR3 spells CASSSTTGNYEQYF. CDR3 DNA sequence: TGTGCCAGCAGCTCTACAACAGGGAACTACGAGCAGTACTTC.

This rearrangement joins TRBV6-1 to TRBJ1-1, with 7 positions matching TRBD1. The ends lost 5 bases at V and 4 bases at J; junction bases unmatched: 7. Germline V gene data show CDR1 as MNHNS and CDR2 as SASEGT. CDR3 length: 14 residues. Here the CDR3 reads CASSFGQAGTEAFF. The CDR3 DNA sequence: TGTGCCAGCAGTTTCGGACAGGCAGGCACTGAAGCTTTCTTT.

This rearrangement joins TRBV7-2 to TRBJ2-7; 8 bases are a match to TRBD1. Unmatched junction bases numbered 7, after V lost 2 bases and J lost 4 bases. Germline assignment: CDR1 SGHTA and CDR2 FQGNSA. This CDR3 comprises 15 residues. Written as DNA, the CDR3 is TGTGCCAGCAGCTTATTGCAGGGGGCAGGGTACGAGCAGTACTTC. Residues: CASSLLQGAGYEQYF.

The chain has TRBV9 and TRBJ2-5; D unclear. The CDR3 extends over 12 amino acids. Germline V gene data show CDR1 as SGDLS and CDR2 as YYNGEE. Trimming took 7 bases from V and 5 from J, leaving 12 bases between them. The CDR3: CASGRSGETQYF. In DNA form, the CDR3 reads TGTGCCAGCGGCCGGAGTGGGGAGACCCAGTACTTC.

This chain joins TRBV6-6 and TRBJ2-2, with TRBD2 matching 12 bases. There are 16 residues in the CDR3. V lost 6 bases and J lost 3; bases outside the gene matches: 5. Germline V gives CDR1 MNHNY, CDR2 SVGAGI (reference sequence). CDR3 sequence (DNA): TGTGCCAGCAGCCGTGGACTAGCGGGGCACACCGGGGAGCTGTTTTTT. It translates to CASSRGLAGHTGELFF.

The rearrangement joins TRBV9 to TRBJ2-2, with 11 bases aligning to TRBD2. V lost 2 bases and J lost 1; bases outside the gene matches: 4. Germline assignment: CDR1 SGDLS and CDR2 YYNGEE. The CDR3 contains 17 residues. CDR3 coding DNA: TGTGCCAGCAGCGTTAGTAGCGGGAGGGGGAACACCGGGGAGCTGTTTTTT. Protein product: CASSVSSGRGNTGELFF.

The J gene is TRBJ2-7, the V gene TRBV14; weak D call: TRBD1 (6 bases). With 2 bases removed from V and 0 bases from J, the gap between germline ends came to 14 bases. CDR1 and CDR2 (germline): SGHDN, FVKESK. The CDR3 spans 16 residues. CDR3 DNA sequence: TGTGCCAGCAGCCAACCCGGGACACGAGACTCCTACGAGCAGTACTTC. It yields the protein CASSQPGTRDSYEQYF.

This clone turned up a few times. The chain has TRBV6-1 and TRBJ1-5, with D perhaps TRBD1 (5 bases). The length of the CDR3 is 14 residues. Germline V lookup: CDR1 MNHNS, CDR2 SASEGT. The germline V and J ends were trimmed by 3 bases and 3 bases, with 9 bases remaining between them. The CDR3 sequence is CASSDLTVNQPQHF. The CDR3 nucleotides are TGTGCCAGCAGTGATCTGACAGTCAATCAGCCCCAGCATTTT.

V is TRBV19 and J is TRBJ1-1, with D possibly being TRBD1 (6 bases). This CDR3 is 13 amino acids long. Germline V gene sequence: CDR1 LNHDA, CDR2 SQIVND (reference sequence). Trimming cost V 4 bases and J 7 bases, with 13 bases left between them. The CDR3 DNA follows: TGTGCCAGTAGTACCCTGACAGGTAATGAAGCTTTCTTT. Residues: CASSTLTGNEAFF.

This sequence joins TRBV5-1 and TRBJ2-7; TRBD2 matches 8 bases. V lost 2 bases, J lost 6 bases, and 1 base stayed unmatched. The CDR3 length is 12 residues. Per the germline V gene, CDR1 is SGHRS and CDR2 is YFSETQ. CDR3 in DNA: TGCGCCAGCAGCTTTAGCGGGACCGAGCAGTACTTC. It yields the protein CASSFSGTEQYF.

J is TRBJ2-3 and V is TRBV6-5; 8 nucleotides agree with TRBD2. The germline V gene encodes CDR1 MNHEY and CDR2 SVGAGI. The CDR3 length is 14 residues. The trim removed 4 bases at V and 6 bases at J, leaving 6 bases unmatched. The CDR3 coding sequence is TGTGCCAGCAGTTCAGGACTAGCCAGCGATACGCAGTATTTT. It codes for CASSSGLASDTQYF.

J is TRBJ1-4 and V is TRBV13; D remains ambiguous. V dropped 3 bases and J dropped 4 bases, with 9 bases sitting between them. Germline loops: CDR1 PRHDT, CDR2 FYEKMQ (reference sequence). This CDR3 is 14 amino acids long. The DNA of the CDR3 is TGTGCCAGCAGCTTTCGGAACAGTAATGAAAAACTGTTTTTT. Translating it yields CASSFRNSNEKLFF.

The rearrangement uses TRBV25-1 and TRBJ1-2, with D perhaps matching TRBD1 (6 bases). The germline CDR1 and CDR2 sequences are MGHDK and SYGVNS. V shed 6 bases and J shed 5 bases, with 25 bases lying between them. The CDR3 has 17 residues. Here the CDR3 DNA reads TGTGCCAGCAGAGAGGACAGCGAGAAAAGGGCATGTTATGGCTACACCTTC. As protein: CASREDSEKRACYGYTF.

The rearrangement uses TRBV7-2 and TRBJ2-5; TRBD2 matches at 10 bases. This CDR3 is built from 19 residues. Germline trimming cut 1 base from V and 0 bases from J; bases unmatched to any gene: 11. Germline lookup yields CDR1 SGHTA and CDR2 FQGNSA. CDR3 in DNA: TGTGCCAGCAGCTTAGTAGCCGTATCGGGACTAGCGAACCAAGAGACCCAGTACTTC. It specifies CASSLVAVSGLANQETQYF. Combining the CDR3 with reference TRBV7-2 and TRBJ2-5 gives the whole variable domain GAGVSQSPSNKVTEKGKDVELRCDPISGHTALYWYRQSLGQGLEFLIYFQGNSAPDKSGLPSDRFSAERTGGSVSTLTIQRTQQEDSAVYLCASSLVAVSGLANQETQYFGPGTRLLVL.

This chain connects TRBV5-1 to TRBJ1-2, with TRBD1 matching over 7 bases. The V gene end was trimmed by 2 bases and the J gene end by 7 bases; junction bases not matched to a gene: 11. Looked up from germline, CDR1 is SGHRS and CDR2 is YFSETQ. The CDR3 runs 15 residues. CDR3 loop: CASSFGGQGGFGYTF. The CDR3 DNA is TGCGCCAGCAGCTTTGGTGGCCAGGGGGGATTTGGCTACACCTTC.

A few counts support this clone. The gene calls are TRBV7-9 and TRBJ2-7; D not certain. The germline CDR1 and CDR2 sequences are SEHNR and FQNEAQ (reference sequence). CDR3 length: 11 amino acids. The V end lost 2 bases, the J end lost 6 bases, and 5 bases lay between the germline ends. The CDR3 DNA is TGTGCCAGCAGCTTACGTCTCGAGCAGTACTTC. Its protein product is CASSLRLEQYF.

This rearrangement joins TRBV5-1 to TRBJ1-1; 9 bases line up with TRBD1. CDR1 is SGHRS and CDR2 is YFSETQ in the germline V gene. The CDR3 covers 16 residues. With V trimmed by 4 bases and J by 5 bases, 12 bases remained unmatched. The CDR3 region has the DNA TGCGCCAGCAGCCCATTCGCACCGGGACAGGGTACTGAAGCTTTCTTT. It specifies CASSPFAPGQGTEAFF.

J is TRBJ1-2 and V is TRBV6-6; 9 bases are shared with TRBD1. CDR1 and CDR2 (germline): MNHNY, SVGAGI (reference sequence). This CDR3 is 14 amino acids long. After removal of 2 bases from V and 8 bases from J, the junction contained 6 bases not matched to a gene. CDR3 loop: CASSYEGTGFGYTF. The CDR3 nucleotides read TGTGCCAGCAGTTACGAAGGGACAGGGTTCGGCTACACCTTC.

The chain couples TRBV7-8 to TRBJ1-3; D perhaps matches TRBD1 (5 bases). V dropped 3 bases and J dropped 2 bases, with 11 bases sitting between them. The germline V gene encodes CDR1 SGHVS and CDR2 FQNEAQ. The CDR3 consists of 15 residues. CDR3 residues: CASSFPPGAGNTIYF. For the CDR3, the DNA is TGTGCCAGCAGCTTCCCTCCGGGGGCTGGAAACACCATATATTTT.

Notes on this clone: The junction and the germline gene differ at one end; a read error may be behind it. CDR3 protein: CASSSRGQGSTGELFF. The CDR3 nucleotides are TGTGCTAGCAGCTCCAGGGGACAGGGTTCCACCGGGGAGCTGTTTTTT. This rearrangement joins TRBV7-7 to TRBJ2-2; 9 positions match TRBD1. The CDR3 consists of 16 residues. Germline CDR1 reads SSHAT; CDR2 reads FNYEAQ (reference sequence).